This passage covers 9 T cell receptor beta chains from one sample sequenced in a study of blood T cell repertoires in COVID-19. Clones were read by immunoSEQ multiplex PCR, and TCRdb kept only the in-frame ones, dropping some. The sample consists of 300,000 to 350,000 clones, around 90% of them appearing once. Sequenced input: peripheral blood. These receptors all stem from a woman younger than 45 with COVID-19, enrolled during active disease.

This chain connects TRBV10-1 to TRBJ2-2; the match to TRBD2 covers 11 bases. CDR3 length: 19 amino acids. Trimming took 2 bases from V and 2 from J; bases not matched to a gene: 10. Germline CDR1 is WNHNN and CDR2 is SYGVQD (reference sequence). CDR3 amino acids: CASSETYPSGRPNTGELFF. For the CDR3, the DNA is TGCGCCAGCAGTGAGACCTATCCTAGCGGGAGGCCTAACACCGGGGAGCTGTTTTTT.

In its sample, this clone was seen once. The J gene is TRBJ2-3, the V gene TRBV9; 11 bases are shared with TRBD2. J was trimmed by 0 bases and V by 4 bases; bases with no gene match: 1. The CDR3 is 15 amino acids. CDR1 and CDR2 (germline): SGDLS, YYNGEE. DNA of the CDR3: TGTGCCAGCAGCCCTAGCGGGGGGAGCACAGATACGCAGTATTTT. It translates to CASSPSGGSTDTQYF.

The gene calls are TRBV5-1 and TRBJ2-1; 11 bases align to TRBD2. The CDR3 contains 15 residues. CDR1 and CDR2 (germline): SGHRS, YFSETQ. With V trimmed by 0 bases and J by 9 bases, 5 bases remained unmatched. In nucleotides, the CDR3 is TGCGCCAGCAGCTTGGGTCTAGCGGGAGGTAGTGAGCAGTTCTTC. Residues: CASSLGLAGGSEQFF. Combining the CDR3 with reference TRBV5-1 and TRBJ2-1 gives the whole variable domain KAGVTQTPRYLIKTRGQQVTLSCSPISGHRSVSWYQQTPGQGLQFLFEYFSETQRNKGNFPGRFSGRQFSNSRSEMNVSTLELGDSALYLCASSLGLAGGSEQFFGPGTRLTVL.

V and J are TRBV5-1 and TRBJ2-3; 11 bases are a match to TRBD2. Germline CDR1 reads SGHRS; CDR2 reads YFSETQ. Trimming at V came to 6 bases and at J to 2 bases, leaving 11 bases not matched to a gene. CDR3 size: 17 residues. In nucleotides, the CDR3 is TGCGCCAGCACCCCGGGACTAGCGGCCCGGGTCACAGATACGCAGTATTTT. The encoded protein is CASTPGLAARVTDTQYF.

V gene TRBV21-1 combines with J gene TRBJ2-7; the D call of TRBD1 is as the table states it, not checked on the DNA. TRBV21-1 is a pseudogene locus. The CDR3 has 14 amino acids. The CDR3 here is CASSKGTGGYEQYF. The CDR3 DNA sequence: TGTGCCAGCAGCAAAGGGACAGGGGGCTACGAGCAGTACTTC.

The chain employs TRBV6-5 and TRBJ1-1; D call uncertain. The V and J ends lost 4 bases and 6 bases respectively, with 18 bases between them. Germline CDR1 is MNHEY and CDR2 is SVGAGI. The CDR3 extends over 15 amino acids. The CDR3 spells CASSFSPLEGAEAFF. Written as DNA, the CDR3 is TGTGCCAGCAGTTTTTCTCCGTTAGAGGGCGCTGAAGCTTTCTTT.

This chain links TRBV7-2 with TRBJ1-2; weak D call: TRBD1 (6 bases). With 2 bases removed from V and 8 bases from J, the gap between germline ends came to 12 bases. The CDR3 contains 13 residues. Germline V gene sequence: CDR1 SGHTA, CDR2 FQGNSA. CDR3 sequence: CASSLTGLMGYTF. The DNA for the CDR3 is TGTGCCAGCAGCTTAACAGGGCTGATGGGCTACACCTTC.

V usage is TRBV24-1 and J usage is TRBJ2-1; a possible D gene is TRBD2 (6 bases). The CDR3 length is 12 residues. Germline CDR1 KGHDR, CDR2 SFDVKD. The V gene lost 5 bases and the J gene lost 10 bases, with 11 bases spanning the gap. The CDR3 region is CATSGGAGEQFF. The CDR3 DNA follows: TGTGCCACCAGTGGAGGAGCGGGCGAGCAGTTCTTC.

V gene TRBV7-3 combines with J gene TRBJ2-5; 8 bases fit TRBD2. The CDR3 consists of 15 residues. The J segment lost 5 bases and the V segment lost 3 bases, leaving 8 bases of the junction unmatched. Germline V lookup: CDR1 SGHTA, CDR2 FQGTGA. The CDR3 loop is CASSFRSGRGETQYF. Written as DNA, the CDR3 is TGTGCCAGCAGCTTTCGGAGCGGGAGAGGGGAGACCCAGTACTTC.